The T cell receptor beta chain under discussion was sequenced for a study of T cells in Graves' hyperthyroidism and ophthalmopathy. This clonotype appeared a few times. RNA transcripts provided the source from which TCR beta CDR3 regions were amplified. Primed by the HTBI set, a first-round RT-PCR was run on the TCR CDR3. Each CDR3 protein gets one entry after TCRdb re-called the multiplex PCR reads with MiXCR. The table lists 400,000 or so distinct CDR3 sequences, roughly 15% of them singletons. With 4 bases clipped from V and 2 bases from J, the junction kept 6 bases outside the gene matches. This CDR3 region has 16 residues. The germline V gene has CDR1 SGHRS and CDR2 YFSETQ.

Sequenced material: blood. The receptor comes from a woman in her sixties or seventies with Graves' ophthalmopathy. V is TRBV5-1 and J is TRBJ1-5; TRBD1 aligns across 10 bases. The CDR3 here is CASSPGDRGGNQPQHF. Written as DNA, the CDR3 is TGCGCCAGCAGCCCAGGGGACAGGGGAGGCAATCAGCCCCAGCATTTT.